Listed here is a single TCR beta chain. Trimming left V 0 bases short and J 7 bases short, with 13 bases between. The CDR3 sequence is 15 residues long. Germline V lookup: CDR1 LNHDA, CDR2 SQIVND (reference sequence). Recruitment covered some 25 US areas and drew participants whose ages spanned roughly 18 to 90 years. Recovered status in Cohort 3 required two negative PCRs, clearance, or symptom resolution. The data derive from a study of blood T cell repertoires in COVID-19. Authors' methods: Amplification with reference gene primers provided the estimates of nucleated cell counts. Here immunoSEQ multiplex PCR was the method, and the copy in TCRdb shows in-frame clones only, minus some. The DNA gave D and trimming, while V, J and clone size come from that table. Of approximately 250,000 clones in the sample, 88% are singletons; the top ten hold approximately 1%.

The source is a woman under 40 who had recovered from COVID-19. The sample comprised PBMCs or T cells enriched from blood (not recorded which). The chain couples TRBV19 to TRBJ1-5; D uncertain. The CDR3 region has the DNA TGTGCCAGTAGTATAGATCAACAGCGGTGGCAGCCCCAGCATTTT. As protein: CASSIDQQRWQPQHF.